This T cell receptor (beta chain) was captured in a study of cytomegalovirus exposure and HLA in healthy donors. Study conclusions and caveats: Roughly even sequencing depth across donors was the assumption behind the presence/absence analyses. A link between a missense DCLRE1C variant and TCR beta V- and J-gene trimming emerged from a later analysis.

Regarding this clone: The antigen remains unidentified.

A multiplex PCR was run with 60 Vbeta primers and 13 Jbeta primers. TCRdb's table, derived via immunoSEQ multiplex PCR, lists solely in-frame clones and lacks some. The sample spans 55,000 to 80,000 clones; the ten largest clones claim 2.5% to 3%. The sample was PBMCs. The source of this sequence is a man between 35 and 55 years old in good health and CMV-seronegative.

CDR3 loop: CASSPLIRGNEQYF. The CDR3 nucleotides are TGCGCCAGCAGCCCCCTTATCCGCGGGAACGAGCAGTACTTC. The rearrangement uses TRBV5-1 and TRBJ2-7, with a possible D match to TRBD2 (6 bases). V was cut by 4 bases and J by 5 bases, with 16 bases left in between. Germline V gene sequence: CDR1 SGHRS, CDR2 YFSETQ. This CDR3 has 14 amino acids.